This TCR beta chain was identified during a study of T cells in Graves' hyperthyroidism and ophthalmopathy. Study-level results: Stable hyperthyroidism was separated from ophthalmopathy by a model based on 13 V-J features.

Using RNA transcripts as the source, TCR beta CDR3 regions were amplified. First-round RT-PCR with HTBI primers amplified the TCR CDR3 region. TCRdb used MiXCR to reprocess the multiplex PCR reads, holding one entry per CDR3 protein. The top ten hold 20% of the sample, which has roughly 380,000 distinct CDR3 sequences, roughly 12% seen once. The sample holds many counts of this clonotype. The antigen is unknown. Diagnoses were made from clinical symptoms, serum measures (thyroxine and TRAb), thyroid ultrasound and orbital computed tomography. V was trimmed by 4 bases and J by 1 base, leaving 10 bases between them. The CDR3 totals 14 residues. Germline V gene lookup returns CDR1 LGHDT and CDR2 YNNKEL (reference sequence).

The J gene is TRBJ1-2, the V gene TRBV3-1; perhaps TRBD1 as D (5 bases). The receptor was isolated from a man under 40 with Graves' hyperthyroidism that later progressed to Graves' ophthalmopathy. Sequenced input: blood. The CDR3 region has the DNA TGTGCCAGCAGCCCGTTCGGGGGTAACTATGGCTACACCTTC. Encoded protein: CASSPFGGNYGYTF.